Shown below are 17 T cell receptor beta chains from a single sample sequenced in a study of CD4 T cells in relation to SARS-CoV-2 and coronaviruses. Data came from immunoSEQ multiplex PCR; TCRdb stores just in-frame clones and leaves some out. The table shows about 36,000 clones, with 70% to 85% occurring only once. Their antigens are not known. Sample: naive CD4+ T cells from PBMCs, cultured in vitro. The subset here: naive CD4+ T cells isolated by negative enrichment. All receptors derive from an adult with COVID-19.

This chain connects TRBV2 to TRBJ1-2; the D is unclear. CDR1 is SNHLY and CDR2 is FYNNEI in the germline V gene. This CDR3 spans 15 amino acids. The V end was cut by 1 base, the J end by 0 bases, with 9 bases between. This CDR3 is CASSEEWITNYGYTF. The CDR3 bases are TGTGCCAGCAGTGAAGAGTGGATTACTAACTATGGCTACACCTTC.

The DNA for the CDR3 is TGTGCCAGCAGAGGACAGGGATGGTCACCCCTCCACTTT. Protein product: CASRGQGWSPLHF. V gene TRBV28 combines with J gene TRBJ1-6, with 8 positions matching TRBD1. The germline CDR1 and CDR2 sequences are MDHEN and SYDVKM. The CDR3 is 13 amino acids. V was clipped by 6 bases and J by 10 bases; unmatched bases: 5.

This clone came up a few times. The chain joins TRBV6-5 to TRBJ1-5; D is possibly TRBD1 (5 bases). The CDR3 runs 14 residues. Per the germline V gene, CDR1 is MNHEY and CDR2 is SVGAGI. Here the CDR3 reads CALGAGKGSQPQHF. In nucleotides, the CDR3 is TGTGCTCTTGGGGCGGGCAAAGGGAGTCAGCCCCAGCATTTT.

The chain uses TRBV5-3 and TRBJ2-2; D is undetermined. TRBV5-3 is noted as an ORF with a role that remains uncertain. V was trimmed by 4 bases and J by 7 bases, leaving 11 bases between them. The CDR3 has 13 amino acids. The CDR3 sequence: CARSPRTIGELFF. The CDR3, as DNA: TGTGCCAGAAGCCCCCGAACGATCGGGGAGCTGTTTTTT.

The chain carries TRBV5-4 and TRBJ2-5, with a tentative D call TRBD1 (6 bases). Germline loops: CDR1 SGHNT, CDR2 YYREEE (reference sequence). This CDR3 spans 18 amino acids. V was pared by 0 bases and J by 5 bases, with 23 bases between. The CDR3 sequence: CASSLELLRPGVLETQYF. The DNA of the CDR3 is TGTGCCAGCAGCTTGGAGCTATTAAGGCCAGGGGTTTTGGAGACCCAGTACTTC.

The chain recombines TRBV7-2 with TRBJ2-1; 10 nucleotides line up with TRBD2. The germline gives CDR1 SGHTA, CDR2 FQGNSA. CDR3 size: 13 residues. V gave up 6 bases and J gave up 10 bases; unmatched junction bases: 6. The CDR3 sequence: CASRPILAGEQFF. CDR3 nucleotides: TGTGCCAGCAGGCCTATACTAGCGGGAGAGCAGTTCTTC.

V gene TRBV5-4 combines with J gene TRBJ2-3; 8 bases align to TRBD1. CDR3 size: 15 residues. Germline V gene sequence: CDR1 SGHNT, CDR2 YYREEE (reference sequence). V shed 5 bases, J shed 1 base, and the junction held 6 bases outside the gene matches. The CDR3 DNA sequence: TGTGCCAGCAGGCCGGGACAGGCCGGCACAGATACGCAGTATTTT. Its translation: CASRPGQAGTDTQYF.

This chain connects TRBV28 to TRBJ1-1; the match to TRBD1 covers 8 bases. The length of the CDR3 is 14 residues. V lost 4 bases, J lost 1 base, and 2 bases stayed unmatched. Germline V gene data show CDR1 as MDHEN and CDR2 as SYDVKM. The CDR3 DNA is TGTGCCAGCAGTTCACAGGGGGGGAACACTGAAGCTTTCTTT. Its translation is CASSSQGGNTEAFF. Full variable domain (outside the CDR3, taken from reference TRBV28 and TRBJ1-1): DVKVTQSSRYLVKRTGEKVFLECVQDMDHENMFWYRQDPGLGLRLIYFSYDVKMKEKGDIPEGYSVSREKKERFSLILESASTNQTSMYLCASSSQGGNTEAFFGQGTRLTVV.

This chain joins TRBV2 and TRBJ2-5, with D uncertain. Germline CDR1 is SNHLY and CDR2 is FYNNEI. This CDR3 region has 13 residues. The germline V and J ends were trimmed by 2 bases and 5 bases, with 9 bases remaining between them. CDR3 residues: CASSESGHETQYF. CDR3 nucleotide sequence: TGTGCCAGCAGTGAATCCGGGCACGAGACCCAGTACTTC.

The chain couples TRBV6-1 to TRBJ2-1, with a possible D match to TRBD2 (5 bases). V was clipped by 0 bases and J by 4 bases, with 13 bases between them. Germline-derived CDR1 and CDR2 are MNHNS and SASEGT. The CDR3 runs to 16 residues. CDR3 loop: CASSEAWTGNYNEQFF. The CDR3 region has the DNA TGTGCCAGCAGTGAAGCATGGACGGGGAATTACAATGAGCAGTTCTTC.

This sequence joins TRBV5-1 and TRBJ1-2; D call uncertain. Germline-derived CDR1 and CDR2 are SGHRS and YFSETQ. The CDR3 extends over 12 amino acids. Trimming pared 4 bases from V and 6 bases from J, leaving 10 bases between. CDR3 protein: CASSPFWDGYTF. The CDR3 DNA sequence: TGCGCCAGCAGCCCCTTTTGGGATGGCTACACCTTC.

CDR3 residues: CASSQILRGQQGSYEQYF. Written as DNA, the CDR3 is TGTGCCAGCAGCCAAATACTAAGAGGGCAGCAAGGCTCCTACGAGCAGTACTTC. The chain joins TRBV4-2 to TRBJ2-7; perhaps TRBD2 as D (5 bases). Germline CDR1 is LGHNA and CDR2 is YNFKEQ. The CDR3 runs to 18 residues. Trimming took off 2 bases at V and 0 bases at J, with 20 bases between the two ends.

The genes are TRBV3-1 (or the pseudogene TRBV3-2) and TRBJ2-7, with 9 bases fitting TRBD1. CDR3 size: 15 residues. Germline V gives CDR1 LGHDT, CDR2 YNNKEL (reference sequence). V was pared by 2 bases and J by 3 bases, with 5 bases of the junction left unmatched. Here the CDR3 reads CASSQPGQGDYEQYF. Here the CDR3 DNA reads TGTGCCAGCAGCCAACCGGGACAGGGAGACTACGAGCAGTACTTC.

DNA of the CDR3: TGTGCCAGCAGCCCCCGGGTTAGCGGGAGAACAGATACGCAGTATTTT. This sequence encodes CASSPRVSGRTDTQYF. The V gene is TRBV5-4, the J gene TRBJ2-3; 9 positions agree with TRBD2. The CDR3 is 16 residues long. Trimming took 4 bases from V and 3 from J; bases not matched to a gene: 9. CDR1 and CDR2 (germline): SGHNT, YYREEE (reference sequence).

V gene TRBV5-4 combines with J gene TRBJ1-1; 9 bases are shared with TRBD1. This CDR3 is built from 15 residues. Unmatched junction bases numbered 5, after V lost 5 bases and J lost 0 bases. The V gene's germline CDR1 is SGHNT and CDR2 YYREEE (reference sequence). CDR3 in DNA: TGTGCCAGCAGGCAAGGGACAGGGCTGAACACTGAAGCTTTCTTT. It yields the protein CASRQGTGLNTEAFF.

Only a few counts were recorded for this clone. The chain carries TRBV3-1 (or the pseudogene TRBV3-2) and TRBJ2-2; the match to TRBD2 covers 11 bases. Losses at the gene ends were 1 base for V and 6 bases for J; bases not matched to a gene: 10. CDR3 length equals 18 residues. Germline CDR1 is LGHDT and CDR2 is YNNKEL (reference sequence). CDR3 protein: CASSQVLAGVNFAGELFF. The DNA of the CDR3 is TGTGCCAGCAGCCAAGTACTAGCGGGAGTAAATTTCGCCGGGGAGCTGTTTTTT.

The chain is built from TRBV21-1 and TRBJ1-2; TRBD1, the table's D call, lacks a check against the DNA. TRBV21-1 constitutes a pseudogene. This CDR3 comprises 16 residues. The CDR3 DNA reads TGTGCCAGCAGCAAAAAAGCGGGAACAGGGGGATGTGGCTACACCTTC. Encoded protein: CASSKKAGTGGCGYTF.